This T cell receptor beta chain came from a study of blood T cell repertoires in COVID-19. Sequenced by immunoSEQ multiplex PCR; TCRdb stores in-frame clones only, minus some. This repertoire shows about 160,000 clones, roughly 80% found once; its top ten account for around 6%. Trimming stripped 4 bases from V and 3 bases from J, with 6 bases between. The CDR3 runs 11 residues. In germline, CDR1 is SQVTM, CDR2 ANQGSEA. The receptor's source is a woman aged 40 to 50 with acute COVID-19. The rearrangement links TRBV29-1 to TRBJ2-5; D not certain. Sequencing was performed on PBMCs or T cells enriched from blood (not recorded which). Here the CDR3 reads CSVVSEETQYF. The DNA for the CDR3 is TGCAGCGTTGTGTCGGAAGAGACCCAGTACTTC.